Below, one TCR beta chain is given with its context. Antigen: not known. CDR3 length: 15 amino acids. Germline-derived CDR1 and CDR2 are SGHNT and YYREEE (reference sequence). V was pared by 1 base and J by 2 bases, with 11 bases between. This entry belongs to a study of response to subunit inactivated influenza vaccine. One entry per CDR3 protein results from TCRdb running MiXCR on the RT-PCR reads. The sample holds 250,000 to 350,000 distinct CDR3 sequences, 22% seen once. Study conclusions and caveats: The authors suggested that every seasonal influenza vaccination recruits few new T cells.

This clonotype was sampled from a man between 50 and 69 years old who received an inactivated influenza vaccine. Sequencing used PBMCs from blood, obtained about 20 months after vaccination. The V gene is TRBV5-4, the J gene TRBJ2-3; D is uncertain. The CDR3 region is CASSLSSRHTDTQYF. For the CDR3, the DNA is TGTGCCAGCAGCTTGTCAAGCAGACACACAGATACGCAGTATTTT.